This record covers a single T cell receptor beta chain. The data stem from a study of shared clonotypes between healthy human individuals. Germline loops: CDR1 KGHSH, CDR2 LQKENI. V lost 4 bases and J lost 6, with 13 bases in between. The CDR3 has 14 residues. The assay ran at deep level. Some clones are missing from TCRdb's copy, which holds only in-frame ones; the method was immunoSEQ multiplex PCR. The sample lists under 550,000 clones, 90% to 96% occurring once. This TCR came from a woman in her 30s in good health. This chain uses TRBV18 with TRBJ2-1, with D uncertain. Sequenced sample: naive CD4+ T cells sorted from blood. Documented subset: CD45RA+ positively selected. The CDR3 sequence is CASSRAITGNEQFF. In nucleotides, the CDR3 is TGTGCCAGCTCACGGGCCATCACCGGCAATGAGCAGTTCTTC. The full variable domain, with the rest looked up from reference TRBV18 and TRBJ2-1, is NAGVMQNPRHLVRRRGQEARLRCSPMKGHSHVYWYRQLPEEGLKFMVYLQKENIIDESGMPKERFSAEFPKEGPSILRIQQVVRGDSAAYFCASSRAITGNEQFFGPGTRLTVL.